This T cell receptor (beta chain) stems from a study of molecular identifiers for immune sequencing clone quantification. At the level of the study: Replicate RNA came from roughly 20,000 or 100,000 naive CD8 cells and was split five ways, and four parts were sequenced.

Findings and caveats of the study: For highly expanded clones, sizes could be underestimated when identical TCR molecules share a barcode.

Methods described previously, with TCR primers listed, were used for bulk TCR libraries. TCRdb redid the calling of the PCR reads with MiXCR, one entry per CDR3 protein. Among approximately 90,000 distinct CDR3 sequences listed, roughly 23% were seen once. Worth noting for this clonotype: The antigen is unknown. The junction does not match germline at one end; this may be a read error.

The naive CD8 libraries originated from between roughly 19,000 and 1,100,000 sorted cells and drew on 10%, 30% or 50% RNA. The CDR3 length is 12 residues. Germline V lookup: CDR1 SGHTA, CDR2 FQGNSA. The sequenced sample consisted of naive CD8+ T cells from blood, with Jurkat cell RNA spiked in. This sample's subset: FACS-sorted CD8+CD4-CCR7+CD45RA+ naive T cells. The chain carries TRBV7-2 and TRBJ1-1; a weak D match, TRBD1 (5 bases). This receptor was obtained from a human donor in good health. Some libraries in this study had Jurkat cell RNA spiked in. The CDR3 sequence is CASSYGGTGAFF. CDR3 DNA: TGTGCCAGCAGCTATGGTGGGACTGGAGCTTTCTTT.